The following is a TCR beta chain sequence with its context. Its target is not known. CDR1 is MNHEY and CDR2 is SMNVEV in the germline V gene (reference sequence). The CDR3 contains 15 residues. V dropped 3 bases and J dropped 1; count of bases not matched to a gene: 4. This entry is derived from a study of cytomegalovirus exposure and HLA in healthy donors. Turning to the study itself: In a previous analysis, about 100 million unique TCR beta sequences were found from 170 million or so T cells.

Study-level findings and limits: For cytomegalovirus status, the classifier reportedly gave diagnoses with high specificity and sensitivity.

The primer mix had 60 Vbeta and 13 Jbeta primers. The data were produced by immunoSEQ multiplex PCR, yet TCRdb's version contains in-frame clones alone and is incomplete. The sample holds some 180,000 clones, around three quarters seen once. The chain joins TRBV27 to TRBJ2-7; 9 bases match TRBD2. The origin of this receptor is a woman aged 30 to 39 in good health and CMV-seropositive. The source material was PBMCs. The chain's CDR3 is CASSLSRGGSYEQYF. The CDR3 region has the DNA TGTGCCAGCAGTTTGTCGCGGGGGGGGTCCTACGAGCAGTACTTC.